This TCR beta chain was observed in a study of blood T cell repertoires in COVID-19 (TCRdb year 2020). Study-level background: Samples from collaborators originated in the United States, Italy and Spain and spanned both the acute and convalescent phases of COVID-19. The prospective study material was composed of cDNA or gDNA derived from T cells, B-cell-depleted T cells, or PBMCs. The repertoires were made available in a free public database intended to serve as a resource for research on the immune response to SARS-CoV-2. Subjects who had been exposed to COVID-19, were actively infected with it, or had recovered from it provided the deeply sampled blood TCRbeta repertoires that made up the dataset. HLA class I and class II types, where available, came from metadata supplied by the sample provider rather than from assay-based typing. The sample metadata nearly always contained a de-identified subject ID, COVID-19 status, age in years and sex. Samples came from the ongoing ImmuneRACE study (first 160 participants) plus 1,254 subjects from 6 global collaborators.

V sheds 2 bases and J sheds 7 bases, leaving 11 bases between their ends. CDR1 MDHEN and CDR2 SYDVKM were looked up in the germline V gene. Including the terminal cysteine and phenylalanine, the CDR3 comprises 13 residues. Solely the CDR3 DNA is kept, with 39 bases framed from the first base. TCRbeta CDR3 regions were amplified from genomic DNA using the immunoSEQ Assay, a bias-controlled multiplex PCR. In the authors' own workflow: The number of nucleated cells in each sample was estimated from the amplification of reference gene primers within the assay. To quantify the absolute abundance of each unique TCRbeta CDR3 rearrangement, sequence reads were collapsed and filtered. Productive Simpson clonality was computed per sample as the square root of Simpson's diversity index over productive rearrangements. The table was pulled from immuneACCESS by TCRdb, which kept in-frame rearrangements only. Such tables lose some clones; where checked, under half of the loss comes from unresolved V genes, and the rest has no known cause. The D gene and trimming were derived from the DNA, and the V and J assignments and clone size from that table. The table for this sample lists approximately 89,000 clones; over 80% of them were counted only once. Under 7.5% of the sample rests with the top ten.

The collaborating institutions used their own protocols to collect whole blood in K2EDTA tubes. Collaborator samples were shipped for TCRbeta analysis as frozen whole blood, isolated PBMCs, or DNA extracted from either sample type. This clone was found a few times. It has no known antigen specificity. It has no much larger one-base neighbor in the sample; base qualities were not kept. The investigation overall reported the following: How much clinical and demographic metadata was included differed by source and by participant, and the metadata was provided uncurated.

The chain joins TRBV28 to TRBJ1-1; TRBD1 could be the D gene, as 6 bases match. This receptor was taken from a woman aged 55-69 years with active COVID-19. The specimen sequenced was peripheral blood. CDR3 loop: CASSLGGNFEAFF. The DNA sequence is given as TGTGCCAGCAGTTTAGGGGGCAATTTTGAAGCTTTCTTT.